These 18 T cell receptor beta chains share one sample of origin, sequenced in a study of T cell repertoires in cytomegalovirus infection. Their cognate antigens are unknown. Using its own MiXCR run on the reads, TCRdb lists one record per CDR3 protein. The profile shows a few hundred thousand distinct CDR3 sequences, just under 35% of them singletons. The input for sequencing was cultured PBMCs, taken from culture after CMV antigen stimulation. The receptors come from a human donor in good health (CMV status not recorded). Some clones in this sample may be carry-over from other donors' samples.

This clonotype has only one observation. The chain combines TRBV19 with TRBJ2-1; D perhaps matches TRBD1 (6 bases). Germline lookup yields CDR1 LNHDA and CDR2 SQIVND (reference sequence). The CDR3 runs to 13 residues. Trimming took 8 bases from V and 5 from J, leaving 13 bases between them. CDR3: CASLRRGNNEQFF. As DNA, the CDR3 is TGTGCCAGTCTTCGCAGGGGCAACAATGAGCAGTTCTTC.

A few counts support this clonotype. The chain links TRBV18 to TRBJ2-3; D is ambiguous. Trimming stripped 2 bases from V and 2 bases from J, with 8 bases between. Germline values: CDR1 KGHSH, CDR2 LQKENI. This CDR3 comprises 14 residues. CDR3 DNA: TGTGCCAGCTCACCAACGGCCCCCACAGATACGCAGTATTTT. Its protein is CASSPTAPTDTQYF.

This CDR3 reads CASSQSWTGELFF. CDR3 nucleotide sequence: TGCGCCAGCAGCCAAAGTTGGACCGGGGAGCTGTTTTTT. This chain connects TRBV4-1 to TRBJ2-2; D call uncertain. CDR1 and CDR2 from the germline V gene are MGHRA and YSYEKL. Deletions cut 2 bases from V and 5 bases from J, with 6 bases between. The CDR3 consists of 13 residues.

This clonotype is medium-sized (0.01 to 0.1%) in the sample. The chain has TRBV7-2 and TRBJ2-3; possible D gene TRBD1, 5 bases. The V end lost 0 bases, the J end lost 2 bases, and 12 bases lay between the germline ends. The CDR3 totals 16 residues. Germline CDR1 SGHTA, CDR2 FQGNSA. CDR3 in amino acids: CASSLAPGAHTDTQYF. CDR3 DNA sequence: TGTGCCAGCAGCTTAGCGCCTGGGGCCCACACAGATACGCAGTATTTT.

This clonotype was seen a handful of times. The gene calls are TRBV7-9 and TRBJ2-1, with D perhaps TRBD2 (5 bases). Trimming removed 5 bases at V and 4 bases at J, with 18 bases between. CDR1 is SEHNR, CDR2 FQNEAQ, per germline (reference sequence). The CDR3 has 16 amino acids. CDR3 region: CASSLGVWEWYNEQFF. CDR3 sequence (DNA): TGTGCCAGCAGCCTAGGTGTGTGGGAGTGGTACAATGAGCAGTTCTTC. Supplemented by reference TRBV7-9 and TRBJ2-1, the full variable domain reads DTGVSQNPRHKITKRGQNVTFRCDPISEHNRLYWYRQTLGQGPEFLTYFQNEAQLEKSRLLSDRFSAERPKGSFSTLEIQRTEQGDSAMYLCASSLGVWEWYNEQFFGPGTRLTVL.

This clonotype was observed a handful of times. The chain uses TRBV6-1 and TRBJ1-1; maybe TRBD1 (5 bases). Germline CDR1 reads MNHNS; CDR2 reads SASEGT. The CDR3 length is 13 residues. V was trimmed by 8 bases and J by 0 bases, leaving 10 bases between them. CDR3 DNA: TGTGCCAGCCAGGGATCCTTGAACACTGAAGCTTTCTTT. Protein sequence: CASQGSLNTEAFF.

The sample holds many counts of this clonotype. A much bigger clone sits one base away, suggesting this may be a read error. The rearrangement links TRBV7-2 to TRBJ2-7; the D is unclear. V lost 2 bases, J lost 4 bases, and 3 bases lay in between. Germline CDR1 SGHTA, CDR2 FQGNSA. The CDR3 runs 11 residues. CDR3 region: CASSLRYEQYF. The CDR3 bases are TGTGCCAGCAGCTTAAGATACGAGCAGTACTTC.

This clonotype occurred a few times. This chain's CDR3 is CASSQTGLSTGELFF. The CDR3 region has the DNA TGCGCCAGCAGCCAAACGGGACTATCCACCGGGGAGCTGTTTTTT. The rearrangement links TRBV4-1 to TRBJ2-2; the match to TRBD2 covers 7 bases. The CDR3 has 15 residues. With V trimmed by 2 bases and J by 4 bases, 4 bases remained unmatched. CDR1 is MGHRA and CDR2 is YSYEKL in the germline V gene.

The chain carries TRBV6-5 and TRBJ1-6; maybe TRBD1 (5 bases). Germline V lookup: CDR1 MNHEY, CDR2 SVGAGI. Trimming stripped 5 bases from V and 10 bases from J, with 15 bases between. The CDR3 has 14 amino acids. The CDR3 coding sequence is TGTGCCAGCAGTCGGGGCCAGCAAGGGTCACCCCTCCACTTT. Translation: CASSRGQQGSPLHF.

The rearrangement joins TRBV27 to TRBJ1-1; D is unclear. From germline, CDR1 is MNHEY and CDR2 SMNVEV (reference sequence). V lost 1 base and J 0 bases, leaving 6 bases between the germline ends. The CDR3 is 14 amino acids. CDR3 region: CASSLLDLNTEAFF. In nucleotides, the CDR3 is TGTGCCAGCAGTTTATTGGACCTGAACACTGAAGCTTTCTTT.

This clonotype was counted a few times. The V and J genes are TRBV20-1 and TRBJ1-1, with D possibly matching TRBD1 (5 bases). The CDR3 sequence is 12 residues long. The germline CDR1 and CDR2 sequences are DFQATT and SNEGSKA (reference sequence). The V end was cut by 6 bases, the J end by 0 bases, with 8 bases between. The CDR3 DNA follows: TGCAGTGCGACAGCAATGAACACTGAAGCTTTCTTT. Its translation: CSATAMNTEAFF.

The chain is built from TRBV6-6 and TRBJ1-5; D call uncertain. The ends were cut back, 2 bases at V and 3 bases at J, with 17 bases in the middle. Germline V gene lookup returns CDR1 MNHNY and CDR2 SVGAGI (reference sequence). The CDR3 is made up of 17 amino acids. The CDR3: CASSYPATPIFNQPQHF. CDR3 nucleotides: TGTGCCAGCAGTTACCCTGCGACACCCATTTTCAATCAGCCCCAGCATTTT.

V usage is TRBV6-1 and J usage is TRBJ2-2; D remains ambiguous. Germline V gives CDR1 MNHNS, CDR2 SASEGT. V lost 6 bases and J 1 base, leaving 15 bases between the germline ends. CDR3 size: 16 residues. CDR3 sequence: CASRSPPPRNTGELFF. In DNA form, the CDR3 reads TGTGCCAGCAGAAGTCCCCCCCCTAGGAACACCGGGGAGCTGTTTTTT.

This clonotype was counted only a few times. This rearrangement joins TRBV19 to TRBJ2-3; D possibly corresponds to TRBD2 (5 bases). The V gene lost 5 bases and the J gene lost 2 bases, with 14 bases spanning the gap. Germline V gene data show CDR1 as LNHDA and CDR2 as SQIVND (reference sequence). The CDR3 is 15 amino acids. CDR3 protein: CASSVGRGITDTQYF. The CDR3 region has the DNA TGTGCCAGTAGTGTGGGGAGAGGGATCACAGATACGCAGTATTTT.

This clonotype was counted at least ten times. V and J are TRBV7-2 and TRBJ2-5; D may be TRBD1 (6 bases). The CDR3 spans 14 residues. The germline gives CDR1 SGHTA, CDR2 FQGNSA. V gave up 5 bases and J gave up 5 bases, with 15 bases separating them. DNA for the CDR3: TGTGCCAGCAGCCCAGGGGTCGGGTTGGAGACCCAGTACTTC. Its translation: CASSPGVGLETQYF.

This chain connects TRBV24-1 to TRBJ1-5; the D gene is possibly TRBD1 (5 bases). Germline V gene data show CDR1 as KGHDR and CDR2 as SFDVKD. The CDR3 consists of 13 residues. The V and J ends lost 3 bases and 9 bases respectively, with 11 bases between them. Written as DNA, the CDR3 is TGTGCCACCAGTGATACAGGAGACCGGCCCCAGCATTTT. This sequence encodes CATSDTGDRPQHF.

This clonotype was seen repeatedly, ten times or more. This chain connects TRBV7-8 to TRBJ1-1; the match to TRBD1 covers 9 bases. The length of the CDR3 is 13 residues. Germline V gene lookup returns CDR1 SGHVS and CDR2 FQNEAQ. Trimming at V came to 6 bases and at J to 6 bases, leaving 5 bases not matched to a gene. This CDR3 reads CASRTGGRSEAFF. The CDR3 DNA sequence: TGTGCCAGCAGGACAGGGGGGAGGTCTGAAGCTTTCTTT.

This clonotype has more than one count but fewer than ten. The chain employs TRBV12-5 and TRBJ2-1, with D possibly being TRBD2 (7 bases). The CDR3 loop spans 15 amino acids. The germline V gene encodes CDR1 LGHNT and CDR2 FRNRAP. Trimming took 2 bases from V and 5 from J, leaving 13 bases between them. CDR3 sequence: CASGLQLGGHNEQFF. Written as DNA, the CDR3 is TGTGCTAGTGGTTTGCAACTGGGGGGGCACAATGAGCAGTTCTTC.